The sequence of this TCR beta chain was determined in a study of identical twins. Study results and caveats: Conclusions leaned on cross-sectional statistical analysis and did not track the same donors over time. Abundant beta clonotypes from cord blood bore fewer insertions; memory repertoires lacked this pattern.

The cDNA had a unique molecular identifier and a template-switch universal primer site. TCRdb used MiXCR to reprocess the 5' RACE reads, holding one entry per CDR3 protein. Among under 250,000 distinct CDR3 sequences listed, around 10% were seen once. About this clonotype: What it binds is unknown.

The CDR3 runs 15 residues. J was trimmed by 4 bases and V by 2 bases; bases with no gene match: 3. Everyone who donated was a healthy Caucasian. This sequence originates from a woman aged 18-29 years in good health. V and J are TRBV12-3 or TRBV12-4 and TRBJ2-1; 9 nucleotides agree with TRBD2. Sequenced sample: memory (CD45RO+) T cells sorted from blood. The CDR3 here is CASSLLAGTYNEQFF. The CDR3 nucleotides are TGTGCCAGCAGTTTACTAGCGGGGACTTACAATGAGCAGTTCTTC.